This entry features one TCR beta chain sequence. The CDR3 has 12 amino acids. Per germline, CDR1 LNHNV and CDR2 YYDKDF (reference sequence). V lost 1 base to trimming and J lost 5 bases, with 4 bases between them. Assay: immunoSEQ multiplex PCR; the TCRdb copy retains only in-frame clones and omits some. The table shows a few hundred thousand clones, with about 88% occurring only once. The data derive from a study of blood T cell repertoires in COVID-19. Turning to the study itself: Nucleic acid was either cDNA or gDNA, and it came from T cells, B-cell-depleted T cells, or PBMCs.

The receptor comes from a woman aged 55-70 years with COVID-19, enrolled during active disease. This chain connects TRBV15 to TRBJ2-3; D remains unclear. Source material: peripheral blood. Here the CDR3 DNA reads TGTGCCACCAGCAGAGTCCGAGATACGCAGTATTTT. The encoded protein is CATSRVRDTQYF.